Each of the 28 T cell receptor beta chains below was sequenced from the same sample in a study of OX40 agonist ivuxolimab in advanced cancers. The method was immunoSEQ multiplex PCR; TCRdb's version includes in-frame clones alone and lacks a portion of them. The sample holds some 100,000 clones, approximately 90% seen once. The sequencing here drew on CD4+ or CD8+ T cells sorted from blood, taken in a trial of the OX40 agonist ivuxolimab. The receptors come from an adult with an advanced solid tumor such as melanoma, head and neck, liver or kidney cancer.

The J gene is TRBJ2-5, the V gene TRBV9, with D possibly matching TRBD2 (5 bases). Looked up from germline, CDR1 is SGDLS and CDR2 is YYNGEE. Trimming shortened V by 4 bases and J by 0 bases, and 10 bases separated the two germline ends. The CDR3 runs to 14 residues. The CDR3 sequence is CASSPTSNQETQYF. CDR3 nucleotides: TGTGCCAGCAGCCCTACTAGTAACCAAGAGACCCAGTACTTC.

The chain recombines TRBV28 with TRBJ1-2; D might be TRBD1 (5 bases). Germline CDR1 MDHEN, CDR2 SYDVKM. The ends were cut back, 7 bases at V and 4 bases at J, with 19 bases in the middle. This CDR3 contains 15 residues. The CDR3 protein is CASTPGEGISYGYTF. In DNA, the CDR3 is TGTGCCAGCACTCCCGGGGAGGGGATCTCCTATGGCTACACCTTC.

This clone was detected only once. This sequence joins TRBV28 and TRBJ2-1; tentatively, D is TRBD2 (6 bases). V was cut by 4 bases and J by 7 bases, with 14 bases left in between. This CDR3 is built from 14 residues. CDR1 and CDR2 from the germline V gene are MDHEN and SYDVKM. CDR3 in amino acids: CASSWTTLGNEQFF. CDR3 bases: TGTGCCAGCAGTTGGACTACCCTAGGGAATGAGCAGTTCTTC. The variable domain in full, completed from reference TRBV28 and TRBJ2-1, reads DVKVTQSSRYLVKRTGEKVFLECVQDMDHENMFWYRQDPGLGLRLIYFSYDVKMKEKGDIPEGYSVSREKKERFSLILESASTNQTSMYLCASSWTTLGNEQFFGPGTRLTVL.

This chain links TRBV5-4 with TRBJ2-2; possibly TRBD1 or TRBD2 for D (6 bases each). In germline, CDR1 is SGHNT, CDR2 YYREEE (reference sequence). V was trimmed by 0 bases and J by 5 bases, leaving 11 bases between them. The CDR3 has 15 residues. In DNA, the CDR3 is TGTGCCAGCAGCTTGGTGGGGGGCCGGACCGGGGAGCTGTTTTTT. Its protein product is CASSLVGGRTGELFF.

The chain has TRBV5-1 and TRBJ2-7; 9 bases are shared with TRBD1. The V gene's germline CDR1 is SGHRS and CDR2 YFSETQ. V was clipped by 3 bases and J by 2 bases; unmatched bases: 6. The CDR3 length is 15 residues. The CDR3 DNA reads TGCGCCAGCAGCTCCGGGACAGGGCCCACCTACGAGCAGTACTTC. This translates into CASSSGTGPTYEQYF.

This clone occurred a few times. The rearrangement links TRBV20-1 to TRBJ1-5; D is unclear. The CDR3 contains 11 residues. The V end lost 7 bases, the J end lost 8 bases, and 12 bases lay between the germline ends. Germline loops: CDR1 DFQATT, CDR2 SNEGSKA (reference sequence). In DNA form, the CDR3 reads TGCAGTGGGTCTAAAACTGAGCCCCAGCATTTT. It specifies CSGSKTEPQHF.

The V and J genes are TRBV4-3 and TRBJ2-4, with D maybe TRBD2 (5 bases). Germline V gene sequence: CDR1 LGHNA, CDR2 YSLEER. The CDR3 is made up of 15 amino acids. V dropped 3 bases and J dropped 1 base, with 10 bases sitting between them. The CDR3 DNA reads as TGCGCCAGCAGCCAGGCCGGGGAGGCCAAAAACATTCAGTACTTC. It yields the protein CASSQAGEAKNIQYF.

This clone has more than one count but fewer than ten. The gene calls are TRBV4-1 and TRBJ2-7; D ambiguous. This CDR3 region has 13 residues. CDR1 is MGHRA and CDR2 is YSYEKL in the germline V gene. V lost 6 bases and J 1 base, leaving 10 bases between the germline ends. Here the CDR3 reads CASRGLGSYEQYF. CDR3 nucleotides: TGCGCCAGCAGGGGTCTGGGGTCCTACGAGCAGTACTTC.

J is TRBJ2-7 and V is TRBV27; TRBD1 matches at 7 bases. The CDR3 totals 13 residues. Looked up from germline, CDR1 is MNHEY and CDR2 is SMNVEV (reference sequence). V lost 5 bases, J lost 5 bases, and 6 bases stayed unmatched. The CDR3 loop is CASSRRGLDEQYF. The CDR3 DNA sequence: TGTGCCAGCAGTCGAAGGGGGCTGGACGAGCAGTACTTC.

This chain links TRBV11-2 with TRBJ2-7; 7 bases map to TRBD1. J was trimmed by 6 bases and V by 5 bases; bases with no gene match: 10. From germline, CDR1 is SGHAT and CDR2 FQNNGV. The CDR3 totals 14 residues. CDR3 in amino acids: CASSPGTVAAEQYF. In DNA, the CDR3 is TGTGCCAGCAGCCCGGGGACAGTCGCGGCCGAGCAGTACTTC.

The chain couples TRBV5-6 to TRBJ2-2, with 7 bases lining up with TRBD1. The trim removed 7 bases at V and 3 bases at J, leaving 12 bases unmatched. The CDR3 loop spans 16 amino acids. From germline, CDR1 is SGHDT and CDR2 YYEEEE. The CDR3 here is CASPEGGWLDTGELFF. The CDR3 region has the DNA TGTGCCAGCCCGGAAGGGGGCTGGTTAGACACCGGGGAGCTGTTTTTT.

Turning to this clone: This may arise from a read error, as a much more abundant clone is one base away. V gene TRBV7-3 combines with J gene TRBJ1-1, with unresolved D. The length of the CDR3 is 13 residues. The V and J ends lost 3 bases and 2 bases respectively, with 7 bases between them. Germline V gene lookup returns CDR1 SGHTA and CDR2 FQGTGA. The CDR3 loop is CASSLGTNTEAFF. The CDR3 DNA sequence: TGTGCCAGCAGCTTGGGCACTAACACTGAAGCTTTCTTT.

The chain employs TRBV5-4 and TRBJ2-2; 9 bases fit TRBD2. The CDR3 length is 16 residues. The germline gives CDR1 SGHNT, CDR2 YYREEE (reference sequence). Unmatched junction bases numbered 8, after V lost 0 bases and J lost 8 bases. The CDR3 is CASSLDSGGRTGELFF. The CDR3 nucleotides read TGTGCCAGCAGCTTGGATAGCGGGGGACGAACAGGGGAGCTGTTTTTT.

The J gene is TRBJ1-4, the V gene TRBV15; D remains unclear. This CDR3 contains 12 residues. Trimming stripped 5 bases from V and 5 bases from J, with 6 bases between. CDR1 is LNHNV, CDR2 YYDKDF, per germline (reference sequence). The CDR3 DNA reads TGTGCCACCAGCCGAGGGAATGAAAAACTGTTTTTT. The encoded protein is CATSRGNEKLFF.

This sequence joins TRBV10-3 and TRBJ2-7; 13 bases are a match to TRBD2. The germline CDR1 and CDR2 sequences are ENHRY and SYGVKD. V shed 3 bases and J 8 bases; nucleotides not matched to a gene: 13. The CDR3 has 17 residues. The CDR3 loop is CAISERTSGGGGAQQYF. The DNA of the CDR3 is TGTGCCATCAGTGAACGGACTAGCGGGGGTGGCGGCGCCCAGCAGTACTTC.

This clone was recorded once. The chain has TRBV19 and TRBJ1-6; possible D gene TRBD1, 5 bases. The CDR3 loop spans 15 amino acids. Germline lookup yields CDR1 LNHDA and CDR2 SQIVND (reference sequence). The V gene lost 5 bases and the J gene lost 10 bases, with 18 bases spanning the gap. This CDR3 is CASSLGDPRRSPLHF. The CDR3 coding sequence is TGTGCCAGTAGTTTAGGGGACCCTCGGAGGTCACCCCTCCACTTT.

This chain uses TRBV18 with TRBJ2-7; 12 nucleotides match TRBD2. This CDR3 is 15 amino acids long. Germline CDR1 reads KGHSH; CDR2 reads LQKENI. Losses at the gene ends were 3 bases for V and 7 bases for J; bases not matched to a gene: 7. As DNA, the CDR3 is TGTGCCAGCTCACCGTTCTCTAGCGGGGGGGAAGAGCAGTACTTC. Amino acids: CASSPFSSGGEEQYF. The variable domain in full, completed from reference TRBV18 and TRBJ2-7, reads NAGVMQNPRHLVRRRGQEARLRCSPMKGHSHVYWYRQLPEEGLKFMVYLQKENIIDESGMPKERFSAEFPKEGPSILRIQQVVRGDSAAYFCASSPFSSGGEEQYFGPGTRLTVT.

The chain links TRBV19 to TRBJ1-6, with D unresolved. Germline loops: CDR1 LNHDA, CDR2 SQIVND (reference sequence). Trimming removed 3 bases at V and 7 bases at J, with 10 bases between. The CDR3 is 14 residues long. The CDR3 nucleotides read TGTGCCAGTAGTATTGTCAACATCAATTCACCCCTCCACTTT. It is translated as CASSIVNINSPLHF.

V usage is TRBV29-1 and J usage is TRBJ1-2, with 7 bases aligning to TRBD1. Germline trimming cut 3 bases from V and 5 bases from J; bases unmatched to any gene: 12. Germline CDR1 SQVTM, CDR2 ANQGSEA. The CDR3 extends over 15 amino acids. DNA of the CDR3: TGCAGCGTTGAGACGACAGGGTTGAGCCCATATGGCTACACCTTC. This codes for CSVETTGLSPYGYTF.

This rearrangement joins TRBV7-2 to TRBJ2-1; 9 bases map to TRBD1. The trim removed 3 bases at V and 5 bases at J, leaving 5 bases unmatched. Germline CDR1 and CDR2: SGHTA and FQGNSA. This CDR3 is built from 15 residues. CDR3 in amino acids: CASSFGTGRNNEQFF. CDR3 coding DNA: TGTGCCAGCAGCTTTGGGACAGGGAGGAACAATGAGCAGTTCTTC.

This chain joins TRBV25-1 and TRBJ1-2, with 8 positions matching TRBD1. Germline loops: CDR1 MGHDK, CDR2 SYGVNS. This CDR3 is 14 amino acids long. V trimming: 4 bases; J trimming: 5 bases; junction bases outside the gene matches: 6. CDR3 in DNA: TGTGCCAGCAGTGGGACAGGGAATAGGTATGGCTACACCTTC. This gives the protein CASSGTGNRYGYTF.

About this clone itself: At one end, the junction sequence differs from germline, possibly due to a read error. The gene calls are TRBV7-7 and TRBJ2-3; 8 nucleotides line up with TRBD1. The CDR3 extends over 15 amino acids. Per the germline V gene, CDR1 is SSHAT and CDR2 is FNYEAQ (reference sequence). The DNA for the CDR3 is TGTGCTAGCAGCCCTCAGGGGGCCCCCACAGATACGCAGTATTTT. Translating gives CASSPQGAPTDTQYF.

This clone was counted once. The chain recombines TRBV30 with TRBJ2-6; no clear D. V was pared by 0 bases and J by 4 bases, with 4 bases between. The CDR3 is made up of 13 amino acids. Germline V CDR1 and CDR2: GTSNPN, SVGIG (reference sequence). The CDR3 loop reads CAWSVRGANVLTF. The CDR3 DNA reads as TGTGCCTGGAGTGTACGGGGGGCCAACGTCCTGACTTTC.

V and J are TRBV11-2 and TRBJ1-2, with D unresolved. Trimming took 3 bases from V and 1 from J, leaving 6 bases between them. Germline V gene sequence: CDR1 SGHAT, CDR2 FQNNGV. This CDR3 has 13 residues. The CDR3 DNA reads as TGTGCCAGCAGCTTTGAGCTTAACTATGGCTACACCTTC. It yields the protein CASSFELNYGYTF. Combining the CDR3 with reference TRBV11-2 and TRBJ1-2 gives the whole variable domain EAGVAQSPRYKIIEKRQSVAFWCNPISGHATLYWYQQILGQGPKLLIQFQNNGVVDDSQLPKDRFSAERLKGVDSTLKIQPAKLEDSAVYLCASSFELNYGYTFGSGTRLTVV.

The chain couples TRBV7-2 to TRBJ1-4; the D gene is possibly TRBD1 (5 bases). CDR1 is SGHTA, CDR2 FQGNSA, per germline. The CDR3 runs 15 residues. Between the trimmed V and J ends, which lost 0 bases and 3 bases, there was a span of 8 bases. The CDR3 loop is CASSLAAGANEKLFF. The CDR3 region has the DNA TGTGCCAGCAGCTTAGCGGCGGGGGCTAATGAAAAACTGTTTTTT.

This chain uses TRBV6-5 with TRBJ1-2, with TRBD1 identical over 9 bases. Germline values: CDR1 MNHEY, CDR2 SVGAGI. V lost 5 bases and J lost 4; bases outside the gene matches: 5. The CDR3 runs 14 residues. The chain's CDR3 is CASSKTGGIYGYTF. The CDR3 DNA sequence: TGTGCCAGCAGTAAAACAGGGGGCATCTATGGCTACACCTTC.

V and J are TRBV7-2 and TRBJ2-1; 9 positions agree with TRBD1. V was clipped by 4 bases and J by 7 bases; unmatched bases: 5. Germline-derived CDR1 and CDR2 are SGHTA and FQGNSA. The CDR3 sequence is 14 residues long. In nucleotides, the CDR3 is TGTGCCAGCAGCTACGGGACAGGGATTAATGAGCAGTTCTTC. Protein sequence: CASSYGTGINEQFF.

The V call is TRBV29-1, the J call TRBJ1-2; D remains unclear. The CDR3 consists of 9 residues. The V gene's germline CDR1 is SQVTM and CDR2 ANQGSEA. With 7 bases removed from V and 8 bases from J, the gap between germline ends came to 8 bases. DNA of the CDR3: TGCAGCGCCGGAAACGGCTACACCTTC. Amino acid sequence: CSAGNGYTF. The entire variable domain, with the rest obtained from reference TRBV29-1 and TRBJ1-2, is as follows: SAVISQKPSRDICQRGTSLTIQCQVDSQVTMMFWYRQQPGQSLTLIATANQGSEATYESGFVIDKFPISRPNLTFSTLTVSNMSPEDSSIYLCSAGNGYTFGSGTRLTVV.